This T cell receptor beta chain was sequenced during a study of CD8 T cells in Susac syndrome. The RNA input was roughly 0.45 to 1 ug, and it was reverse transcribed with random hexamers. The TCR beta CDR3 was amplified by immunoSEQ multiplex PCR across 54 Vbeta, 13 Jbeta. From the immunoSEQ multiplex PCR reads, TCRdb called clonotypes with MiXCR, one entry per CDR3 protein. The table shows about 140,000 distinct CDR3 sequences, with approximately 94% occurring only once. Germline V gives CDR1 MGHDK, CDR2 SYGVNS. This CDR3 is built from 15 residues. The ends lost 2 bases at V and 2 bases at J; junction bases unmatched: 5. Controls comprised healthy donors matched for age and sex.

The receptor was derived from a human donor in good health. The J gene is TRBJ1-2, the V gene TRBV25-1; 7 bases fit TRBD1. The sample comprised CD4+ T cells from PBMCs. CDR3 amino acids: CASSEPGTVNYGYTF. The CDR3 DNA follows: TGTGCCAGCAGTGAACCCGGGACAGTGAACTATGGCTACACCTTC.